These 21 T cell receptor beta chains were sequenced from one sample in a study of T cell responses to AZD1222 COVID-19 vaccine. The assay was immunoSEQ multiplex PCR, and TCRdb's table has in-frame clones only and misses some. The table shows about 150,000 clones, with more than 90% occurring only once. This material consisted of peripheral blood, taken 28 days after the second AZD1222 dose. The receptors derive from an adult who received the AZD1222 COVID-19 vaccine.

V gene TRBV2 combines with J gene TRBJ2-2; 7 bases fit TRBD2. V shed 4 bases, J shed 7 bases, and the junction held 9 bases outside the gene matches. CDR3 size: 15 residues. The germline CDR1 and CDR2 sequences are SNHLY and FYNNEI. CDR3 sequence: CASSGLLAHVGELFF. Written as DNA, the CDR3 is TGTGCCAGCAGTGGTTTACTAGCGCATGTCGGGGAGCTGTTTTTT.

The chain uses TRBV6-5 and TRBJ2-1; 7 bases align to TRBD1. This CDR3 is 13 amino acids long. Germline values: CDR1 MNHEY, CDR2 SVGAGI. With V trimmed by 6 bases and J by 9 bases, 8 bases remained unmatched. CDR3 sequence (DNA): TGTGCCAGCAGACCGACAGGGATGGGTGAGCAGTTCTTC. Its protein is CASRPTGMGEQFF.

This clone showed up just a few times. Here the CDR3 reads CASTMLRGASTDTQYF. The DNA of the CDR3 is TGTGCCAGCACCATGCTCCGGGGGGCCAGCACAGATACGCAGTATTTT. The chain carries TRBV2 and TRBJ2-3, with D maybe TRBD2 (7 bases). The CDR3 extends over 16 amino acids. V lost 7 bases, J lost 0 bases, and 17 bases lay in between. The germline V gene encodes CDR1 SNHLY and CDR2 FYNNEI. The whole variable domain, remainder taken from reference TRBV2 and TRBJ2-3, is EPEVTQTPSHQVTQMGQEVILRCVPISNHLYFYWYRQILGQKVEFLVSFYNNEISEKSEIFDDQFSVERPDGSNFTLKIRSTKLEDSAMYFCASTMLRGASTDTQYFGPGTRLTVL.

The chain joins TRBV5-1 to TRBJ1-3, with D possibly being TRBD1 (5 bases). The CDR3 runs to 15 residues. The germline V gene encodes CDR1 SGHRS and CDR2 YFSETQ. Trimming shortened V by 5 bases and J by 0 bases, and 12 bases separated the two germline ends. CDR3 sequence (DNA): TGCGCCAGCAGTCAGGGTCCAAACTCTGGAAACACCATATATTTT. Translation: CASSQGPNSGNTIYF.

This chain links TRBV27 with TRBJ2-1; D possibly uses TRBD1 or TRBD2 (5 bases each). Trimming took off 7 bases at V and 4 bases at J, with 17 bases between the two ends. Germline CDR1 reads MNHEY; CDR2 reads SMNVEV (reference sequence). The CDR3 runs 15 residues. The CDR3 DNA is TGTGCCAGCAACCGGGGCTCCTCAACATACAATGAGCAGTTCTTC. Translating it yields CASNRGSSTYNEQFF.

Written as DNA, the CDR3 is TGTGCCATCAGTGAGCAAGGGGAGGGAGTCGGGGAGCTGTTTTTT. It specifies CAISEQGEGVGELFF. The chain joins TRBV10-3 to TRBJ2-2, with 7 nucleotides matching TRBD2. CDR1 ENHRY and CDR2 SYGVKD come from the germline V gene. The V segment lost 2 bases and the J segment 7 bases; nucleotides outside the gene matches: 7. This CDR3 has 15 amino acids.

The V and J genes are TRBV5-1 and TRBJ2-5, with TRBD1 as a possible D gene (6 bases). CDR3 length: 14 residues. Trimming took off 3 bases at V and 5 bases at J, with 14 bases between the two ends. The V gene's germline CDR1 is SGHRS and CDR2 YFSETQ. CDR3 in amino acids: CASSYTPQGETQYF. The CDR3 DNA reads as TGCGCCAGCAGCTATACCCCCCAGGGGGAGACCCAGTACTTC.

The rearrangement joins TRBV6-5 to TRBJ1-2; 7 bases match TRBD1. Germline V gene sequence: CDR1 MNHEY, CDR2 SVGAGI. CDR3 length: 14 amino acids. V shed 5 bases, J shed 3 bases, and the junction held 6 bases outside the gene matches. CDR3 sequence reads: CASSTIQGDYGYTF. The CDR3 region has the DNA TGTGCCAGCAGTACGATTCAGGGGGACTATGGCTACACCTTC.

The chain is built from TRBV27 and TRBJ1-1; D ambiguous. Germline CDR1 and CDR2: MNHEY and SMNVEV (reference sequence). The V and J ends lost 7 bases and 0 bases respectively, with 9 bases between them. The CDR3 extends over 13 amino acids. The CDR3 DNA sequence: TGTGCCAGCAATACGGGGTTGAACACTGAAGCTTTCTTT. It codes for CASNTGLNTEAFF.

The V call is TRBV19, the J call TRBJ1-5; a weak D match, TRBD1 (6 bases). The CDR3 contains 15 residues. Deletions cut 1 base from V and 2 bases from J, with 9 bases between. The germline CDR1 and CDR2 sequences are LNHDA and SQIVND (reference sequence). The DNA for the CDR3 is TGTGCCAGTAGTATAGTGGGGGCGCGCAATCAGCCCCAGCATTTT. It translates to CASSIVGARNQPQHF.

This clone has just one count. At the DNA level, this CDR3 is encoded by other sequences in the same sample as well. The chain links TRBV3-1 (or the pseudogene TRBV3-2) to TRBJ1-5; D is unresolved. Germline assignment: CDR1 LGHDT and CDR2 YNNKEL (reference sequence). Trimming shortened V by 1 base and J by 6 bases, and 4 bases separated the two germline ends. This CDR3 region has 12 residues. CDR3 residues: CASSQGGQPQHF. The CDR3 nucleotides are TGTGCCAGCAGCCAAGGGGGTCAGCCCCAGCATTTT.

This clone appeared a single time. V usage is TRBV28 and J usage is TRBJ1-6, with no clear D. CDR1 and CDR2 (germline): MDHEN, SYDVKM. CDR3 length: 13 amino acids. The germline V and J ends were trimmed by 2 bases and 6 bases, with 5 bases remaining between them. CDR3 sequence (DNA): TGTGCCAGCAGTTTAAAGTTTAATTCACCCCTCCACTTT. It yields the protein CASSLKFNSPLHF.

This clone has a single count. The chain recombines TRBV4-3 with TRBJ1-1; no definite D call. V was cut by 5 bases and J by 3 bases, with 16 bases left in between. The CDR3 is 15 amino acids. CDR1 and CDR2 from the germline V gene are LGHNA and YSLEER. The CDR3 protein is CASSYADGRDTEAFF. The CDR3 DNA reads TGCGCCAGCAGCTATGCCGACGGGAGGGACACTGAAGCTTTCTTT.

V and J are TRBV14 and TRBJ1-2; no clear D. The CDR3 loop spans 13 amino acids. Trimming took off 1 base at V and 4 bases at J, with 7 bases between the two ends. The germline V gene has CDR1 SGHDN and CDR2 FVKESK. As DNA, the CDR3 is TGTGCCAGCAGCCAAGGAGAGAGCTATGGCTACACCTTC. Translation gives CASSQGESYGYTF.

The chain is built from TRBV18 and TRBJ2-7, with D tentatively TRBD2 (5 bases). Germline V gives CDR1 KGHSH, CDR2 LQKENI. V was clipped by 2 bases and J by 2 bases, with 13 bases between them. This CDR3 comprises 15 residues. CDR3 sequence (DNA): TGTGCCAGCTCACCAAGTGCGGACTCCACCTACGAGCAGTACTTC. Its protein product is CASSPSADSTYEQYF.

The V gene is TRBV5-1, the J gene TRBJ2-5, with D possibly matching TRBD2 (6 bases). The CDR3 length is 13 residues. Germline V lookup: CDR1 SGHRS, CDR2 YFSETQ. V was cut by 0 bases and J by 4 bases, with 7 bases left in between. The chain's CDR3 is CASSLAGRETQYF. As DNA, the CDR3 is TGCGCCAGCAGCTTGGCCGGGAGAGAGACCCAGTACTTC.

The chain joins TRBV9 to TRBJ2-7; 8 positions agree with TRBD2. V dropped 3 bases and J dropped 2; count of bases not matched to a gene: 7. CDR1 SGDLS and CDR2 YYNGEE come from the germline V gene. The CDR3 contains 15 residues. The CDR3 DNA sequence: TGTGCCAGCAGCGCGGGGGGGGACTCGACCTACGAGCAGTACTTC. Encoded protein: CASSAGGDSTYEQYF.

This clone was detected only once. The chain joins TRBV11-3 to TRBJ2-7; TRBD1 might be the D (6 bases). V lost 5 bases to trimming and J lost 7 bases, with 15 bases between them. The CDR3 totals 13 residues. Per the germline V gene, CDR1 is SGHNT and CDR2 is YENEEA. The CDR3: CASSPKTGREQYF. For the CDR3, the DNA is TGTGCCAGCAGCCCGAAAACAGGGCGAGAGCAGTACTTC.

The chain links TRBV11-3 to TRBJ2-2; D remains ambiguous. CDR3 size: 16 residues. Trimming removed 5 bases from V and 4 bases from J, with 17 bases in between. Germline-derived CDR1 and CDR2 are SGHNT and YENEEA. The CDR3 region has the DNA TGTGCCAGCAGCCCCGGAACTTCTTCGGTCACCGGGGAGCTGTTTTTT. Translated: CASSPGTSSVTGELFF. The full variable domain, completed using reference TRBV11-3 and TRBJ2-2, is EAGVVQSPRYKIIEKKQPVAFWCNPISGHNTLYWYLQNLGQGPELLIRYENEEAVDDSQLPKDRFSAERLKGVDSTLKIQPAELGDSAVYLCASSPGTSSVTGELFFGEGSRLTVL.

The rearrangement links TRBV5-1 to TRBJ1-2, with D possibly being TRBD1 (6 bases). V was shortened by 3 bases and J by 2 bases, with 17 bases between the two germline ends. Germline CDR1 and CDR2: SGHRS and YFSETQ. This CDR3 contains 16 residues. This chain's CDR3 is CASSSLGGTGNYGYTF. CDR3 in DNA: TGCGCCAGCAGCTCGCTCGGGGGCACAGGGAACTATGGCTACACCTTC.

CDR3 region: CASRARDTQYF. CDR3 nucleotide sequence: TGTGCCAGTCGGGCTCGGGATACGCAGTATTTT. The chain employs TRBV19 and TRBJ2-3; D remains unclear. Germline V lookup: CDR1 LNHDA, CDR2 SQIVND (reference sequence). The CDR3 loop spans 11 amino acids. Trimming removed 8 bases from V and 6 bases from J, with 9 bases in between.